The 31 T cell receptor beta chains in this list originate from one sample, sequenced in a study of blood T cell repertoires in COVID-19. Repertoires were generated with immunoSEQ multiplex PCR, while TCRdb's copy carries only in-frame clones and drops some. Found here are over 70,000 clones, approximately 85% of them singletons; the top ten hold about 10%. Sequenced material: peripheral blood. Every receptor here comes from a man aged 60-69 years with COVID-19, enrolled during active disease.

This chain joins TRBV2 and TRBJ2-7; D may be TRBD1 (5 bases). This CDR3 contains 13 residues. Trimming pared 3 bases from V and 2 bases from J, leaving 8 bases between. In germline, CDR1 is SNHLY, CDR2 FYNNEI. CDR3 DNA: TGTGCCAGCAGTGATGACAGAACCTACGAGCAGTACTTC. Amino acid sequence: CASSDDRTYEQYF.

This chain connects TRBV29-1 to TRBJ1-1; D call uncertain. The V end was cut by 6 bases, the J end by 3 bases, with 8 bases between. This CDR3 has 11 amino acids. Germline V gene sequence: CDR1 SQVTM, CDR2 ANQGSEA. The CDR3 protein is CSVVTDTEAFF. The CDR3 DNA reads TGCAGCGTCGTTACAGACACTGAAGCTTTCTTT.

Remarks on this clone: A much larger clone differs from this one at a single base, so this may be a read error. Other DNA sequences in this sample translate to the same CDR3. The chain uses TRBV9 and TRBJ1-1, with TRBD1 matching over 7 bases. The CDR3 runs to 14 residues. After removal of 1 base from V and 1 base from J, the junction contained 1 base not matched to a gene. CDR1 SGDLS and CDR2 YYNGEE come from the germline V gene. Here the CDR3 reads CASSVQGENTEAFF. As DNA, the CDR3 is TGTGCCAGCAGCGTACAGGGGGAGAACACTGAAGCTTTCTTT.

The CDR3 protein is CAIRASGGTGELFF. The CDR3 DNA reads as TGTGCCATCAGAGCTAGCGGGGGGACCGGGGAGCTGTTTTTT. V usage is TRBV10-3 and J usage is TRBJ2-2, with 11 bases that match TRBD2. Germline loops: CDR1 ENHRY, CDR2 SYGVKD. The CDR3 totals 14 residues. Trimming cost V 6 bases and J 5 bases; bases outside gene matches: 2.

The chain links TRBV7-9 to TRBJ1-4; a weak D match, TRBD1 (6 bases). This CDR3 has 15 residues. Germline CDR1 SEHNR, CDR2 FQNEAQ (reference sequence). The V gene lost 6 bases and the J gene lost 3 bases, with 14 bases spanning the gap. Here the CDR3 reads CASRTNRAANEKLFF. The CDR3 bases are TGTGCCAGCAGAACCAACAGGGCGGCTAATGAAAAACTGTTTTTT.

V usage is TRBV21-1 and J usage is TRBJ2-7; no check of the table's D call, TRBD1, against the DNA was made. TRBV21-1 is a listed pseudogene. The CDR3 runs to 16 residues. CDR3 in amino acids: CASRGAGAQEPYEQYF. CDR3 nucleotides: TGTGCCAGCAGAGGGGCAGGGGCCCAAGAGCCCTACGAGCAGTACTTC.

The chain has TRBV2 and TRBJ2-7, with D uncertain. CDR1 and CDR2 from the germline V gene are SNHLY and FYNNEI. This CDR3 contains 12 residues. With 0 bases removed from V and 5 bases from J, the gap between germline ends came to 5 bases. CDR3: CASSEALHEQYF. The CDR3 DNA follows: TGTGCCAGCAGTGAAGCTCTACACGAGCAGTACTTC.

This clone was detected a few times. The chain combines TRBV18 with TRBJ1-2; 10 bases map to TRBD1. In germline, CDR1 is KGHSH, CDR2 LQKENI. The CDR3 has 17 amino acids. V was pared by 3 bases and J by 2 bases, with 9 bases of the junction left unmatched. CDR3 coding DNA: TGTGCCAGCTCACCGAACTCTCCGGGACAGGGGAACTATGGCTACACCTTC. Translating it yields CASSPNSPGQGNYGYTF.

The chain employs TRBV7-5 and TRBJ1-2; the table's D call, TRBD1, was not checked against the DNA. TRBV7-5 is recorded as a pseudogene. The CDR3 length is 15 residues. The CDR3 nucleotides are TGTGTCAGAAGCCCGGGGACAGGGGCCCACTATGGCTACACCTTC. Encoded protein: CVRSPGTGAHYGYTF.

The chain recombines TRBV18 with TRBJ2-1; perhaps TRBD1 as D (6 bases). Germline CDR1 reads KGHSH; CDR2 reads LQKENI. The germline V and J ends were trimmed by 4 bases and 9 bases, with 10 bases remaining between them. CDR3 length: 12 amino acids. CDR3 coding DNA: TGTGCCAGCTCACGAGGGGGTGGTGAGCAGTTCTTC. Encoded protein: CASSRGGGEQFF.

V and J are TRBV6-6 and TRBJ1-1; possible D gene TRBD1, 6 bases. The CDR3 has 13 amino acids. The germline CDR1 and CDR2 sequences are MNHNY and SVGAGI (reference sequence). The V end lost 6 bases, the J end lost 1 base, and 9 bases lay between the germline ends. CDR3 loop: CASRGQRNTEAFF. The DNA of the CDR3 is TGTGCCAGCAGAGGACAGAGGAACACTGAAGCTTTCTTT.

The chain couples TRBV7-3 to TRBJ2-2; 12 bases are a match to TRBD2. Germline V gives CDR1 SGHTA, CDR2 FQGTGA. CDR3 length equals 17 residues. V trimming: 3 bases; J trimming: 4 bases; junction bases outside the gene matches: 6. CDR3: CASSFPSGGAVTGELFF. For the CDR3, the DNA is TGTGCCAGCAGCTTCCCTAGCGGGGGGGCAGTCACCGGGGAGCTGTTTTTT.

The V call is TRBV5-6, the J call TRBJ2-5, with a tentative D call TRBD1 (5 bases). Deletions cut 5 bases from V and 5 bases from J, with 13 bases between. This CDR3 has 13 residues. Germline CDR1 is SGHDT and CDR2 is YYEEEE. CDR3 sequence: CASRQSGRETQYF. DNA of the CDR3: TGTGCCAGCAGGCAATCAGGGCGGGAGACCCAGTACTTC.

This clone was recorded only once. CDR3 in DNA: TGTGCCAGCAGCTTTAGGGACTCGATTGGCTACACCTTC. It is translated as CASSFRDSIGYTF. The chain uses TRBV11-2 and TRBJ1-2, with a possible D match to TRBD1 (5 bases). Germline V gives CDR1 SGHAT, CDR2 FQNNGV. The CDR3 runs 13 residues. The V gene lost 3 bases and the J gene lost 7 bases, with 12 bases spanning the gap.

The CDR3 DNA is TGCGCCAGCAGCTTGGCCGGGGGGGGCAATTCACCCCTCCACTTT. Protein product: CASSLAGGGNSPLHF. The chain has TRBV5-1 and TRBJ1-6; the D gene is possibly TRBD1 (6 bases). Germline lookup yields CDR1 SGHRS and CDR2 YFSETQ. The CDR3 totals 15 residues. The ends were cut back, 0 bases at V and 7 bases at J, with 11 bases in the middle.

V usage is TRBV28 and J usage is TRBJ1-2, with TRBD1 matching over 7 bases. J was trimmed by 0 bases and V by 5 bases; bases with no gene match: 6. Germline V gene data show CDR1 as MDHEN and CDR2 as SYDVKM. The CDR3 is made up of 15 amino acids. CDR3 loop: CASSASQGANYGYTF. In nucleotides, the CDR3 is TGTGCCAGCAGTGCGTCCCAGGGGGCTAACTATGGCTACACCTTC.

The genes are TRBV19 and TRBJ2-1, with 11 bases aligning to TRBD2. Germline V gives CDR1 LNHDA, CDR2 SQIVND (reference sequence). The J segment lost 9 bases and the V segment lost 4 bases, leaving 5 bases of the junction unmatched. The length of the CDR3 is 14 residues. CDR3 sequence: CASSTTSGRSEQFF. DNA of the CDR3: TGTGCCAGTAGTACCACTAGCGGGAGAAGTGAGCAGTTCTTC.

The chain is built from TRBV2 and TRBJ2-5, with D possibly being TRBD2 (7 bases). The germline V gene encodes CDR1 SNHLY and CDR2 FYNNEI. V was shortened by 7 bases and J by 5 bases, with 20 bases between the two germline ends. The CDR3 runs 15 residues. This CDR3 is CASTSGQSRGETQYF. CDR3 in DNA: TGTGCCAGCACCAGTGGACAGTCGCGGGGGGAGACCCAGTACTTC.

This chain connects TRBV5-1 to TRBJ2-1; 14 bases are a match to TRBD2. V gave up 3 bases and J gave up 0 bases; unmatched junction bases: 11. Per germline, CDR1 SGHRS and CDR2 YFSETQ. The CDR3 covers 20 residues. CDR3 DNA sequence: TGCGCCAGCAGCTCTGGGACTAGCGGGAGACTGCTAAGCTCCTACAATGAGCAGTTCTTC. It codes for CASSSGTSGRLLSSYNEQFF.

A few counts support this clone. The chain couples TRBV10-2 to TRBJ1-5; 9 nucleotides match TRBD1. The junction had 10 bases not matched to a gene; V was cut back by 10 bases and J by 6 bases. CDR1 is WSHSY, CDR2 SAAADI, per germline. The CDR3 consists of 14 residues. CDR3 nucleotides: TGCGCCACCACGGGACAGGGAGCAAGTCAGCCCCAGCATTTT. Translating gives CATTGQGASQPQHF.

This clone occurred once. The J gene is TRBJ2-1, the V gene TRBV12-3 or TRBV12-4; D perhaps matches TRBD2 (5 bases). This CDR3 is 12 amino acids long. Trimming cost V 8 bases and J 7 bases, with 12 bases left between them. CDR3: CASPTPGNEQFF. The CDR3 DNA sequence: TGTGCCAGCCCCACACCGGGGAATGAGCAGTTCTTC.

This chain uses TRBV5-6 with TRBJ2-5, with D possibly being TRBD1 (6 bases). The germline V gene has CDR1 SGHDT and CDR2 YYEEEE. V lost 4 bases and J 3 bases, leaving 16 bases between the germline ends. The CDR3 has 15 residues. The CDR3 DNA sequence: TGTGCCAGCAGCGCGTTCGGGGACACCGAAGAGACCCAGTACTTC. Protein: CASSAFGDTEETQYF.

The rearrangement links TRBV18 to TRBJ2-2; tentatively, D is TRBD1 (6 bases). The CDR3 is made up of 19 amino acids. V lost 0 bases and J lost 3, with 20 bases in between. The germline gives CDR1 KGHSH, CDR2 LQKENI. Here the CDR3 reads CASSPPRGRQGSDTGELFF. The CDR3 DNA sequence: TGTGCCAGCTCACCACCAAGGGGTCGGCAGGGGTCGGACACCGGGGAGCTGTTTTTT.

The gene calls are TRBV13 and TRBJ2-2, with TRBD2 matching over 12 bases. The V gene end was trimmed by 4 bases and the J gene end by 7 bases; junction bases not matched to a gene: 7. The CDR3 loop spans 16 amino acids. The germline V gene has CDR1 PRHDT and CDR2 FYEKMQ (reference sequence). CDR3: CASSSRTSGVIGELFF. The CDR3 DNA reads as TGTGCCAGCAGCTCCCGGACTAGCGGGGTTATCGGGGAGCTGTTTTTT.

This clone was observed a single time. The rearrangement joins TRBV19 to TRBJ2-1; D possibly corresponds to TRBD2 (6 bases). Germline lookup yields CDR1 LNHDA and CDR2 SQIVND (reference sequence). The CDR3 has 21 amino acids. Trimming took off 0 bases at V and 0 bases at J, with 24 bases between the two ends. The CDR3 is CASSIDPPGLATMSSYNEQFF. The CDR3 nucleotides are TGTGCCAGTAGTATAGATCCGCCGGGACTTGCTACTATGAGCTCCTACAATGAGCAGTTCTTC.

V gene TRBV15 combines with J gene TRBJ1-2; 9 positions agree with TRBD1. The V gene's germline CDR1 is LNHNV and CDR2 YYDKDF (reference sequence). This CDR3 comprises 17 residues. V trimming: 3 bases; J trimming: 7 bases; junction bases outside the gene matches: 15. This CDR3 reads CATSRDPTYTGGVGYTF. The CDR3 nucleotides are TGTGCCACCAGCAGGGACCCGACTTATACAGGGGGCGTTGGCTACACCTTC.

J is TRBJ1-4 and V is TRBV5-1; 7 bases agree with TRBD1. The germline V gene encodes CDR1 SGHRS and CDR2 YFSETQ. With 6 bases clipped from V and 8 bases from J, the junction kept 10 bases outside the gene matches. This CDR3 contains 14 residues. CDR3 loop: CASNTGAMEEKLFF. The CDR3 nucleotides are TGCGCCAGCAATACAGGGGCGATGGAGGAAAAACTGTTTTTT.

The chain has TRBV3-1 (or the pseudogene TRBV3-2) and TRBJ2-7; the D gene is possibly TRBD1 (5 bases). The CDR3 runs to 15 residues. Germline values: CDR1 LGHDT, CDR2 YNNKEL (reference sequence). The germline V and J ends were trimmed by 3 bases and 0 bases, with 12 bases remaining between them. CDR3 DNA sequence: TGTGCCAGCAGCCAGTCGACAGACCTCTCCTACGAGCAGTACTTC. Translation: CASSQSTDLSYEQYF.

To note about this clone: Relative to the germline gene, one junction end is altered; a read error may explain this. The gene calls are TRBV2 and TRBJ2-1; D gene unclear. The CDR3 covers 12 residues. Germline V gene lookup returns CDR1 SNHLY and CDR2 FYNNEI. The CDR3 here is CASIELSNEQFF. The CDR3 region has the DNA TGTGCCAGCATTGAATTGAGCAATGAGCAGTTCTTC.

The J gene is TRBJ2-5, the V gene TRBV4-1; perhaps TRBD2 as D (6 bases). There are 15 residues in the CDR3. Germline CDR1 is MGHRA and CDR2 is YSYEKL. Trimming pared 2 bases from V and 5 bases from J, leaving 15 bases between. CDR3 sequence (DNA): TGCGCCAGCAGCCAAAATAGGGAGGTCCGGGAGACCCAGTACTTC. Its translation: CASSQNREVRETQYF.

V and J are TRBV2 and TRBJ2-7; TRBD2 is a possible D gene (6 bases). The germline V gene has CDR1 SNHLY and CDR2 FYNNEI. The V gene lost 3 bases and the J gene lost 6 bases, with 9 bases spanning the gap. The CDR3 runs to 12 residues. The CDR3 sequence: CASSDRGGEQYF. As DNA, the CDR3 is TGTGCCAGCAGTGACCGGGGAGGCGAGCAGTACTTC.